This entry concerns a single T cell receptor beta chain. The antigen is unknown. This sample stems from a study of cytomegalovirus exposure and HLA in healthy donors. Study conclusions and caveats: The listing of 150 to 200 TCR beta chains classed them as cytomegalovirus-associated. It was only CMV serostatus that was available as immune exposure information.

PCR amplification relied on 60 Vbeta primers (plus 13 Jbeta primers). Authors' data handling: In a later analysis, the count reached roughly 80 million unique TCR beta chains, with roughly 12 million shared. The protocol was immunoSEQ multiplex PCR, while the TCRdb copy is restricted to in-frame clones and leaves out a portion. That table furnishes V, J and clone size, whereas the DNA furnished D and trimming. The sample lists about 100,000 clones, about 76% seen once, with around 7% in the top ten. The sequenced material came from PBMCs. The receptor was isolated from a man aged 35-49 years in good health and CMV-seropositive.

The CDR3 DNA is TGTGCCAGCAGCCCAGGGACTAGCGGGAGAAGTGAGCAGTTCTTC. Amino acid sequence: CASSPGTSGRSEQFF. J is TRBJ2-1 and V is TRBV9; TRBD2 agrees at 14 bases. There are 15 residues in the CDR3. CDR1 is SGDLS and CDR2 is YYNGEE in the germline V gene. J lost 9 bases, V lost 4 bases, and 6 bases had no gene match. The entire variable domain, with the rest obtained from reference TRBV9 and TRBJ2-1, is as follows: DSGVTQTPKHLITATGQRVTLRCSPRSGDLSVYWYQQSLDQGLQFLIQYYNGEERAKGNILERFSAQQFPDLHSELNLSSLELGDSALYFCASSPGTSGRSEQFFGPGTRLTVL.